The text below deals with one TCR beta chain. Its antigen is still unknown. The data originate from a study of OX40 agonist ivuxolimab in advanced cancers. The wider study: Partial responses were seen in three patients, one with hepatocellular carcinoma and two with cutaneous melanoma.

V dropped 7 bases and J dropped 5; count of bases not matched to a gene: 8. Germline assignment: CDR1 SGDLS and CDR2 YYNGEE. The CDR3 extends over 14 amino acids. Study-wide points: CD4+ and CD8+ blood T cells expanded clonally by week 6 at 0.1 to 3.0 mg/kg. In CD8+ T cells, expanded clones were on average more numerous than in CD4+.

Libraries were prepared by immunoSEQ multiplex PCR; TCRdb keeps only in-frame clonotypes and omits some of them. The table lists around 30,000 clones, 74% of them singletons. This TCR came from an adult with an advanced solid tumor such as melanoma, head and neck, liver or kidney cancer. The material was CD4+ or CD8+ T cells sorted from blood, obtained in a trial of the OX40 agonist ivuxolimab. The V gene is TRBV9, the J gene TRBJ1-2, with 10 bases that match TRBD1. CDR3 sequence: CASARQGAQYGYTF. CDR3 coding DNA: TGTGCCAGCGCCCGACAGGGGGCGCAATATGGCTACACCTTC.